These 28 T cell receptor beta chains share one sample of origin, sequenced in a study of cytotoxic CD8 clonotypes in ibrutinib-treated CLL. The data were produced by immunoSEQ multiplex PCR, yet TCRdb's version contains in-frame clones alone and is incomplete. The table shows over 250,000 clones, with 76% occurring only once. This sample comprised PBMCs, obtained at disease progression, from a patient treated with ibrutinib. The receptor set was obtained from a human donor with chronic lymphocytic leukemia.

This clone was seen a few times. The CDR3 DNA sequence: TGTGCCAGAAGCCGCGGACAGCCTGAAGCTTTCTTT. Translated: CARSRGQPEAFF. This chain connects TRBV5-3 to TRBJ1-1; TRBD1 is a possible D gene (6 bases). TRBV5-3 is an ORF, and what it does is uncertain. The CDR3 consists of 12 residues. V lost 4 bases to trimming and J lost 6 bases, with 10 bases between them.

In DNA, the CDR3 is TGTGCCAGAAAGAGTCAGGGTCTGGGCGAGCAGTACTTC. This codes for CARKSQGLGEQYF. J is TRBJ2-7 and V is TRBV2; the D gene is possibly TRBD1 (5 bases). Trimming shortened V by 9 bases and J by 6 bases, and 18 bases separated the two germline ends. The CDR3 covers 13 residues. The germline CDR1 and CDR2 sequences are SNHLY and FYNNEI.

This clone was detected only a few times. The rearrangement joins TRBV5-1 to TRBJ1-3, with TRBD1 matching 7 bases. This CDR3 has 20 amino acids. V lost 4 bases to trimming and J lost 0 bases; unmatched junction nucleotides: 19. The germline CDR1 and CDR2 sequences are SGHRS and YFSETQ. The CDR3: CASSPAWTGLPERSGNTIYF. The CDR3 DNA reads as TGCGCCAGCAGCCCCGCCTGGACAGGCCTTCCGGAGCGCTCTGGAAACACCATATATTTT.

This clone has a single count. The CDR3 DNA sequence: TGTGCCAGTAGTATGTCCAGTAACACCGGGGAGCTGTTTTTT. This encodes CASSMSSNTGELFF. The genes are TRBV19 and TRBJ2-2; D is unresolved. CDR3 length equals 14 residues. Germline loops: CDR1 LNHDA, CDR2 SQIVND (reference sequence). Trimming stripped 3 bases from V and 2 bases from J, with 7 bases between. Drawing the rest from reference TRBV19 and TRBJ2-2, the complete variable domain is DGGITQSPKYLFRKEGQNVTLSCEQNLNHDAMYWYRQDPGQGLRLIYYSQIVNDFQKGDIAEGYSVSREKKESFPLTVTSAQKNPTAFYLCASSMSSNTGELFFGEGSRLTVL.

The chain carries TRBV6-5 and TRBJ1-1; D is perhaps TRBD1 (6 bases). Germline loops: CDR1 MNHEY, CDR2 SVGAGI. The CDR3 is 13 residues long. V lost 10 bases and J 4 bases, leaving 16 bases between the germline ends. The CDR3 sequence is CATETSGATEAFF. CDR3 nucleotides: TGTGCCACGGAAACGTCAGGGGCCACTGAAGCTTTCTTT.

The count of this clone is one. J is TRBJ2-1 and V is TRBV29-1; D is unresolved. Germline CDR1 is SQVTM and CDR2 is ANQGSEA. The CDR3 totals 11 residues. Trimming removed 6 bases from V and 7 bases from J, with 10 bases in between. The CDR3 DNA sequence: TGCAGCGTCCGAGCTTTAAATGAGCAGTTCTTC. The encoded protein is CSVRALNEQFF.

The V call is TRBV5-6, the J call TRBJ2-7; the D is unclear. The CDR3 runs to 13 residues. Deletions cut 4 bases from V and 3 bases from J, with 11 bases between. CDR1 SGHDT and CDR2 YYEEEE come from the germline V gene. The CDR3 region is CASSPDLDYEQYF. The CDR3 region has the DNA TGTGCCAGCAGCCCAGACCTCGACTACGAGCAGTACTTC.

The V gene is TRBV6-1, the J gene TRBJ1-1; D is ambiguous. CDR3 size: 12 residues. V lost 3 bases to trimming and J lost 7 bases, with 9 bases between them. The germline V gene has CDR1 MNHNS and CDR2 SASEGT. The CDR3 sequence: CASSDRGFEAFF. DNA of the CDR3: TGTGCCAGCAGTGACCGAGGGTTTGAAGCTTTCTTT.

This clone was seen a few times. The chain links TRBV27 to TRBJ2-7; 9 positions agree with TRBD2. This CDR3 contains 15 residues. The germline V gene encodes CDR1 MNHEY and CDR2 SMNVEV (reference sequence). Trimming cost V 5 bases and J 6 bases; bases outside gene matches: 11. The DNA of the CDR3 is TGTGCCAGCAGTCCAGAATTCTCTAGCGGGACCGAGCAGTACTTC. Translation gives CASSPEFSSGTEQYF.

The gene calls are TRBV27 and TRBJ2-1, with 11 bases aligning to TRBD2. The CDR3 spans 15 residues. V trimming: 6 bases; J trimming: 7 bases; junction bases outside the gene matches: 8. Looked up from germline, CDR1 is MNHEY and CDR2 is SMNVEV (reference sequence). The CDR3 nucleotides are TGTGCCAGCAGCAGTAGCGGGAGGGCCAATAATGAGCAGTTCTTC. It codes for CASSSSGRANNEQFF.

This rearrangement joins TRBV28 to TRBJ2-1; D remains unclear. There are 11 residues in the CDR3. Germline CDR1 is MDHEN and CDR2 is SYDVKM. V was clipped by 5 bases and J by 9 bases, with 8 bases between them. In DNA form, the CDR3 reads TGTGCCAGCAGTCTCCCCACTGAGCAGTTCTTC. It specifies CASSLPTEQFF. Using reference TRBV28 and TRBJ2-1 for the parts outside the CDR3, the full variable domain is DVKVTQSSRYLVKRTGEKVFLECVQDMDHENMFWYRQDPGLGLRLIYFSYDVKMKEKGDIPEGYSVSREKKERFSLILESASTNQTSMYLCASSLPTEQFFGPGTRLTVL.

The rearrangement uses TRBV9 and TRBJ2-1; 8 bases map to TRBD2. The CDR3 contains 15 residues. CDR1 SGDLS and CDR2 YYNGEE come from the germline V gene. The V gene end was trimmed by 1 base and the J gene end by 5 bases; junction bases not matched to a gene: 5. CDR3 in DNA: TGTGCCAGCAGCGTACGGGCGGGGGGCCACAATGAGCAGTTCTTC. Its protein product is CASSVRAGGHNEQFF.

The chain joins TRBV4-1 to TRBJ1-6, with a possible D match to TRBD1 (5 bases). Germline CDR1 MGHRA, CDR2 YSYEKL. V gave up 4 bases and J gave up 14 bases, with 9 bases separating them. The CDR3 length is 11 residues. The CDR3 protein is CASSLGVALHF. DNA of the CDR3: TGCGCCAGCAGCCTGGGGGTGGCCCTCCACTTT.

This clone has just a few counts. The J gene is TRBJ1-1, the V gene TRBV10-1, with unresolved D. Germline-derived CDR1 and CDR2 are WNHNN and SYGVQD (reference sequence). The CDR3 length is 13 residues. V lost 6 bases and J lost 4, with 12 bases in between. The CDR3 reads CASRLRSGTEAFF. The CDR3 DNA reads as TGCGCCAGCAGGCTCAGGTCGGGCACTGAAGCTTTCTTT.

This clone has just one count. The rearrangement links TRBV6-1 to TRBJ2-2, with TRBD2 identical over 14 bases. CDR3 length: 19 residues. CDR1 is MNHNS and CDR2 is SASEGT in the germline V gene. The ends lost 3 bases at V and 0 bases at J; junction bases unmatched: 6. The CDR3, as DNA: TGTGCCAGCAGTGAGGGACTAGCGGGGGTCTACTCGAACACCGGGGAGCTGTTTTTT. Translation: CASSEGLAGVYSNTGELFF.

The V and J genes are TRBV27 and TRBJ2-7; TRBD2 is a possible D gene (5 bases). The CDR3 consists of 13 residues. From germline, CDR1 is MNHEY and CDR2 SMNVEV (reference sequence). V lost 6 bases to trimming and J lost 6 bases, with 15 bases between them. The DNA for the CDR3 is TGTGCCAGCAGCCCTAGCATTAACGTCGAGCAGTACTTC. Protein product: CASSPSINVEQYF.

The chain couples TRBV18 to TRBJ1-2; D not resolved. Germline CDR1 reads KGHSH; CDR2 reads LQKENI. CDR3 length: 11 residues. V dropped 4 bases and J dropped 6 bases, with 6 bases sitting between them. CDR3 loop: CASSLRDGYTF. The CDR3 bases are TGTGCCAGCTCACTAAGGGATGGCTACACCTTC.

V usage is TRBV6-5 and J usage is TRBJ2-3; maybe TRBD1 (6 bases). This CDR3 comprises 13 residues. The V gene's germline CDR1 is MNHEY and CDR2 SVGAGI. The ends were cut back, 2 bases at V and 7 bases at J, with 10 bases in the middle. CDR3 sequence reads: CASSYERGNTQYF. The CDR3 DNA reads as TGTGCCAGCAGTTACGAGAGGGGGAATACGCAGTATTTT.

The CDR3 sequence: CASSLASVYLDRRYEQYF. In DNA form, the CDR3 reads TGCGCCAGCAGCTTGGCCTCGGTGTATTTGGACAGGAGGTACGAGCAGTACTTC. This chain uses TRBV5-1 with TRBJ2-7, with TRBD1 matching 7 bases. Losses at the gene ends were 0 bases for V and 4 bases for J; bases not matched to a gene: 16. CDR3 length: 18 amino acids. Germline CDR1 SGHRS, CDR2 YFSETQ.

The V and J genes are TRBV5-1 and TRBJ1-1; 9 bases agree with TRBD1. The J segment lost 5 bases and the V segment lost 0 bases, leaving 5 bases of the junction unmatched. The CDR3 length is 15 residues. Germline V CDR1 and CDR2: SGHRS, YFSETQ. In nucleotides, the CDR3 is TGCGCCAGCAGCTTGGAGGGGACAGGGTCGACTGAAGCTTTCTTT. Protein: CASSLEGTGSTEAFF. Together with reference TRBV5-1 and TRBJ1-1, the CDR3 gives the full variable domain: KAGVTQTPRYLIKTRGQQVTLSCSPISGHRSVSWYQQTPGQGLQFLFEYFSETQRNKGNFPGRFSGRQFSNSRSEMNVSTLELGDSALYLCASSLEGTGSTEAFFGQGTRLTVV.

The gene calls are TRBV7-7 and TRBJ2-7; 7 bases fit TRBD1. Germline V gene data show CDR1 as SSHAT and CDR2 as FNYEAQ (reference sequence). CDR3 length equals 15 residues. V trimming: 0 bases; J trimming: 1 base; junction bases outside the gene matches: 3. The CDR3 sequence is CASSLAPGQSYEQYF. The CDR3 region has the DNA TGTGCCAGCAGCTTAGCCCCGGGACAGTCCTACGAGCAGTACTTC.

The V gene is TRBV5-6, the J gene TRBJ2-7; D remains ambiguous. The CDR3 is 13 amino acids. CDR1 SGHDT and CDR2 YYEEEE come from the germline V gene. V was cut by 4 bases and J by 7 bases, with 15 bases left in between. The CDR3 nucleotides are TGTGCCAGCAGCCGACCCACGAACATGGAGCAGTACTTC. Amino acids: CASSRPTNMEQYF.

The chain recombines TRBV5-4 with TRBJ2-7, with unresolved D. V lost 0 bases and J 3 bases, leaving 7 bases between the germline ends. From germline, CDR1 is SGHNT and CDR2 YYREEE (reference sequence). The CDR3 consists of 13 residues. Here the CDR3 reads CASSLGQYYEQYF. CDR3 sequence (DNA): TGTGCCAGCAGCTTGGGGCAGTACTACGAGCAGTACTTC. Based on the CDR3 plus reference TRBV5-4 and TRBJ2-7, the full variable domain is ETGVTQSPTHLIKTRGQQVTLRCSSQSGHNTVSWYQQALGQGPQFIFQYYREEENGRGNFPPRFSGLQFPNYSSELNVNALELDDSALYLCASSLGQYYEQYFGPGTRLTVT.

This clone was recorded only once. The chain has TRBV5-1 and TRBJ1-4; 11 positions match TRBD1. The ends lost 6 bases at V and 8 bases at J; junction bases unmatched: 6. The CDR3 is 14 amino acids. Germline CDR1 is SGHRS and CDR2 is YFSETQ. The CDR3 is CASTPGQGGEKLFF. As DNA, the CDR3 is TGCGCCAGCACTCCGGGACAGGGGGGAGAAAAACTGTTTTTT.

The chain recombines TRBV6-1 with TRBJ1-5; D may be TRBD1 (5 bases). CDR3 length equals 16 residues. Germline V gene data show CDR1 as MNHNS and CDR2 as SASEGT. With 3 bases removed from V and 4 bases from J, the gap between germline ends came to 16 bases. The CDR3 region has the DNA TGTGCCAGCAGTGAGCCGGGACTGAGAGGAAATCAGCCCCAGCATTTT. It is translated as CASSEPGLRGNQPQHF.

This clone was observed a handful of times. The chain couples TRBV7-9 to TRBJ1-5; tentative D call: TRBD1 (5 bases). Per germline, CDR1 SEHNR and CDR2 FQNEAQ (reference sequence). This CDR3 is built from 14 residues. V lost 4 bases to trimming and J lost 2 bases, with 9 bases between them. The DNA for the CDR3 is TGTGCCAGCAGCTCAGCCAGGGGCAATCAGCCCCAGCATTTT. Its translation is CASSSARGNQPQHF. The variable domain in full, with the rest retrieved from reference TRBV7-9 and TRBJ1-5, is DTGVSQNPRHKITKRGQNVTFRCDPISEHNRLYWYRQTLGQGPEFLTYFQNEAQLEKSRLLSDRFSAERPKGSFSTLEIQRTEQGDSAMYLCASSSARGNQPQHFGDGTRLSIL.

CDR3 in DNA: TGCGCCAGCAGCCAGATAAGGGGCGGCTCCTACGAGCAGTACTTC. As protein: CASSQIRGGSYEQYF. The rearrangement uses TRBV4-3 and TRBJ2-7; maybe TRBD1 (5 bases). V was clipped by 3 bases and J by 0 bases, with 12 bases between them. Germline CDR1 and CDR2: LGHNA and YSLEER. This CDR3 is built from 15 residues.

The rearrangement joins TRBV11-2 to TRBJ2-2; D gene uncertain. The CDR3 length is 13 residues. Germline V gene data show CDR1 as SGHAT and CDR2 as FQNNGV. Trimming pared 7 bases from V and 5 bases from J, leaving 11 bases between. The CDR3 DNA sequence: TGTGCCAGCACCCCGTTATTGACCGGGGAGCTGTTTTTT. This sequence encodes CASTPLLTGELFF.